The present TCR beta chain was sequenced within a study of T-cell memory formation after mild COVID-19. In TCRdb, the 5' RACE reads were re-called with MiXCR into one record per CDR3 protein. The sample lists 210,000 or so distinct CDR3 sequences, around 30% occurring once. Deletions cut 4 bases from V and 7 bases from J, with 11 bases between. Germline loops: CDR1 SEHNR, CDR2 FQNEAQ (reference sequence). The CDR3 sequence is 13 residues long. The TCR sequence derives from an adult woman who had mild COVID-19 (a few samples of this study predate the infection). Cell type and time point are not known. Sequences were obtained from PBMCs or a T cell subset sorted from them (not recorded which). The rearrangement links TRBV7-9 to TRBJ2-1; D may be TRBD1 (5 bases). CDR3: CASSSKGSNEQFF. The CDR3 region has the DNA TGTGCCAGCAGCTCCAAGGGGTCGAATGAGCAGTTCTTC.